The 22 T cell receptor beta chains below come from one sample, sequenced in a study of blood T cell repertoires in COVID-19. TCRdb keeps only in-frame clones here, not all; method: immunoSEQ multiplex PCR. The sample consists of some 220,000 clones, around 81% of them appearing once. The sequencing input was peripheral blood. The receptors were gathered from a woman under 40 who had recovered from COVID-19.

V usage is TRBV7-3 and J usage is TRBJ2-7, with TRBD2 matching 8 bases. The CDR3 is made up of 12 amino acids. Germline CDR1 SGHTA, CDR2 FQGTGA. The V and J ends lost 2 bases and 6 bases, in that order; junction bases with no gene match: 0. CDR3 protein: CASSLAGGEQYF. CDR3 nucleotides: TGTGCCAGCAGCTTAGCGGGAGGCGAGCAGTACTTC.

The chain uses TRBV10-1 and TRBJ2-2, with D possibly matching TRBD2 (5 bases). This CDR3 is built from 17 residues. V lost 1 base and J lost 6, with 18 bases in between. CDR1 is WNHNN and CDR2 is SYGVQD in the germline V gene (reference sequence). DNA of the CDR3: TGCGCCAGCAGTGAGTTAGTTCTAGCCGTTAACCCCGGGGAGCTGTTTTTT. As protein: CASSELVLAVNPGELFF.

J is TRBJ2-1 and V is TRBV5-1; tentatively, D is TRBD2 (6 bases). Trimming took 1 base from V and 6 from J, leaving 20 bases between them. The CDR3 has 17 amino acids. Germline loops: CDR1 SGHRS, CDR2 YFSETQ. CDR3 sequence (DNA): TGCGCCAGCAGCTTGTTGGGCGGGGACCAGCCTGGCAATGAGCAGTTCTTC. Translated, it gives CASSLLGGDQPGNEQFF.

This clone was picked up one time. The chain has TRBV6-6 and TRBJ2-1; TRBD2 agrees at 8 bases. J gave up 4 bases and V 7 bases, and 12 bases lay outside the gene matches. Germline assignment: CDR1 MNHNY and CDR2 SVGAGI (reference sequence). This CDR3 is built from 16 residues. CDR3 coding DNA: TGTGCCAGCACCTTGACTAGCGTGAACTCTTACAATGAGCAGTTCTTC. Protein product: CASTLTSVNSYNEQFF.

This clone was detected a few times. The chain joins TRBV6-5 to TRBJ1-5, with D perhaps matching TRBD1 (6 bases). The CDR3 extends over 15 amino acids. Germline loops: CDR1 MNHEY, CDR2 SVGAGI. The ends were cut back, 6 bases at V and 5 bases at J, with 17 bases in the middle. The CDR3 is CASRLSQGNDQPQHF. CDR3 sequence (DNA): TGTGCCAGCAGACTTTCGCAGGGGAACGATCAGCCCCAGCATTTT.

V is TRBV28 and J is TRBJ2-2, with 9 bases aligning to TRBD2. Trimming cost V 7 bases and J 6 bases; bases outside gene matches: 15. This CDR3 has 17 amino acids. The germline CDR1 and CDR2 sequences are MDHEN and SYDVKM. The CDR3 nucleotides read TGTGCCAGCACAACCCTTGGGACTAGCTTTGTGTCCGGGGAGCTGTTTTTT. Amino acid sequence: CASTTLGTSFVSGELFF. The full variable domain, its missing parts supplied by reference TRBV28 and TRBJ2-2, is DVKVTQSSRYLVKRTGEKVFLECVQDMDHENMFWYRQDPGLGLRLIYFSYDVKMKEKGDIPEGYSVSREKKERFSLILESASTNQTSMYLCASTTLGTSFVSGELFFGEGSRLTVL.

The CDR3 loop is CASSSRLLTDTQYF. In nucleotides, the CDR3 is TGCGCCAGCAGCTCGAGACTCCTCACAGATACGCAGTATTTT. The chain combines TRBV5-1 with TRBJ2-3; D gene unclear. Trimming shortened V by 3 bases and J by 2 bases, and 10 bases separated the two germline ends. CDR1 and CDR2 from the germline V gene are SGHRS and YFSETQ. The CDR3 extends over 14 amino acids.

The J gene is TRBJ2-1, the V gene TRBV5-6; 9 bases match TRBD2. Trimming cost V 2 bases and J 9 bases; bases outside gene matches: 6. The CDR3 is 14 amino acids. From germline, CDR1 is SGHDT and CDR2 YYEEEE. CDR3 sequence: CASSLGGRAIEQFF. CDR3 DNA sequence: TGTGCCAGCAGCTTAGGCGGGAGGGCTATTGAGCAGTTCTTC.

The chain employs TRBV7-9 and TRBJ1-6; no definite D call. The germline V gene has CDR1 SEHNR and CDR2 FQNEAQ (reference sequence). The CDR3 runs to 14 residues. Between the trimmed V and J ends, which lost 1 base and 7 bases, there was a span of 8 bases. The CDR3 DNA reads TGTGCCAGCAGCTTAGTTTGGAGCAATTCACCCCTCCACTTT. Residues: CASSLVWSNSPLHF.

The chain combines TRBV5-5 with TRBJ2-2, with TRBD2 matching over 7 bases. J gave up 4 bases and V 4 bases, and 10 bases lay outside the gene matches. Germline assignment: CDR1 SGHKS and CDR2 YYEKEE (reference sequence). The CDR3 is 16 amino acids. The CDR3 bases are TGTGCCAGCAGCCCGCTCGGGGGGTCGGGCACCGGGGAGCTGTTTTTT. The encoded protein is CASSPLGGSGTGELFF.

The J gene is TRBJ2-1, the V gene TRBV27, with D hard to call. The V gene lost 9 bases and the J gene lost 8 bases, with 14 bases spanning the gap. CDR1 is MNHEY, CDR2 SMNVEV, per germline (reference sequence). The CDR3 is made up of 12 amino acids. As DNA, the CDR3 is TGTGCCAGTAGCCCTACGGTCCATGAGCAGTTCTTC. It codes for CASSPTVHEQFF.

CDR3 sequence reads: CASSPRSYNEQFF. The CDR3 region has the DNA TGTGCCAGCAGTCCCCGCTCCTACAATGAGCAGTTCTTC. The J gene is TRBJ2-1, the V gene TRBV27; D is ambiguous. V was shortened by 5 bases and J by 0 bases, with 5 bases between the two germline ends. Germline V gene sequence: CDR1 MNHEY, CDR2 SMNVEV (reference sequence). The length of the CDR3 is 13 residues.

The CDR3 loop reads CASSLGLAGGRGQYF. The DNA for the CDR3 is TGTGCCAGCAGCTTAGGGCTAGCGGGAGGCCGAGGGCAGTACTTC. The chain joins TRBV11-2 to TRBJ2-7; TRBD2 agrees at 11 bases. Looked up from germline, CDR1 is SGHAT and CDR2 is FQNNGV. CDR3 length equals 15 residues. Trimming removed 1 base from V and 9 bases from J; junction bases left unmatched: 8.

In DNA, the CDR3 is TGTGCCAGCAGAGAGGTCGGGGCAGATACGCAGTATTTT. Protein: CASREVGADTQYF. The chain has TRBV12-3 or TRBV12-4 and TRBJ2-3; a possible D gene is TRBD2 (5 bases). CDR3 length: 13 residues. Trimming removed 6 bases from V and 4 bases from J, with 11 bases in between.

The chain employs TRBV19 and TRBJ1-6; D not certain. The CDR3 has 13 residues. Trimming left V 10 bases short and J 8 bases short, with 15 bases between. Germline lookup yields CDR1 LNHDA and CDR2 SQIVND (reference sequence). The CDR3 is CAITPTGYSPLHF. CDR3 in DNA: TGTGCCATCACGCCTACGGGGTATTCACCCCTCCACTTT.

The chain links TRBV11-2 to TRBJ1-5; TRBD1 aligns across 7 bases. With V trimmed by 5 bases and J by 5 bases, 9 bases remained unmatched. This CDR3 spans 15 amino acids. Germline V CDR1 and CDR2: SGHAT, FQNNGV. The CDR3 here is CASSPDREADQPQHF. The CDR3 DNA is TGTGCCAGCAGCCCCGACAGGGAGGCTGATCAGCCCCAGCATTTT.

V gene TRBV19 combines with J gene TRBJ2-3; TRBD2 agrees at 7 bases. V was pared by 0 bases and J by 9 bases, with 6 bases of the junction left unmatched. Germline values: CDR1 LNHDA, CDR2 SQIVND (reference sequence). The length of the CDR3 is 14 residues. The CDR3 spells CASSIEALAPTQYF. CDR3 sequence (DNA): TGTGCCAGTAGTATAGAGGCACTAGCGCCAACGCAGTATTTT. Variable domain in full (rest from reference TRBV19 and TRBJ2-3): DGGITQSPKYLFRKEGQNVTLSCEQNLNHDAMYWYRQDPGQGLRLIYYSQIVNDFQKGDIAEGYSVSREKKESFPLTVTSAQKNPTAFYLCASSIEALAPTQYFGPGTRLTVL.

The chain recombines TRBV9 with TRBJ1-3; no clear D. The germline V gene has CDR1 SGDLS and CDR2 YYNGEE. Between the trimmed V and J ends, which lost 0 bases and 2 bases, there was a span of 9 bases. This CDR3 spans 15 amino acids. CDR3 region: CASSVAGSAGNTIYF. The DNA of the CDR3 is TGTGCCAGCAGCGTAGCAGGCTCGGCTGGAAACACCATATATTTT.

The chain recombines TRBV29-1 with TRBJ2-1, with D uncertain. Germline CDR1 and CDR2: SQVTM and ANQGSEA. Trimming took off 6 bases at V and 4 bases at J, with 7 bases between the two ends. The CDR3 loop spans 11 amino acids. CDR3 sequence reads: CSVLEYNEQFF. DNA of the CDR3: TGCAGCGTCTTAGAATACAATGAGCAGTTCTTC.

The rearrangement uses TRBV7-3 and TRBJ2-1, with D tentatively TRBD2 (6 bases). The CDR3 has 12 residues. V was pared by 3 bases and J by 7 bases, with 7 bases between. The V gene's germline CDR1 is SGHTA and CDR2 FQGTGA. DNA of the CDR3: TGTGCCAGCAGCTTGGGGAGGAATGAGCAGTTCTTC. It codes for CASSLGRNEQFF.

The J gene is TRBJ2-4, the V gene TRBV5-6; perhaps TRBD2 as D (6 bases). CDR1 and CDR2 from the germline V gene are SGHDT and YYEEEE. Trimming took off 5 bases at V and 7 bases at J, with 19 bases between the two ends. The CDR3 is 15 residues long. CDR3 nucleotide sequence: TGTGCCAGCAGTCTGGGACTCCCGGAGGGGAACATTCAGTACTTC. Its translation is CASSLGLPEGNIQYF.

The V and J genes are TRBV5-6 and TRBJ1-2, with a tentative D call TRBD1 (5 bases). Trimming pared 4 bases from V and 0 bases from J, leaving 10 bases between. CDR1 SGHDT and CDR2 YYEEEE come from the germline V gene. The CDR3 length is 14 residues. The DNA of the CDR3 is TGTGCCAGCAGCGTGCCGACAGCTAACTATGGCTACACCTTC. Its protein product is CASSVPTANYGYTF.